Following are 26 T cell receptor beta chains from one sample sequenced in a study of cytomegalovirus exposure and HLA in healthy donors. Vbeta (60) and Jbeta (13) primers were used in the PCR. Sequenced by immunoSEQ multiplex PCR; TCRdb stores in-frame clones only, minus some. The table lists 75,000 to 80,000 clones, about 78% of them singletons. The sample consisted of PBMCs. The receptors come from a woman between 40 and 50 years old in good health and CMV-seropositive.

The V gene is TRBV4-1, the J gene TRBJ1-2; D possibly corresponds to TRBD1 (5 bases). CDR1 MGHRA and CDR2 YSYEKL come from the germline V gene. Between the trimmed V and J ends, which lost 1 base and 5 bases, there was a span of 14 bases. The CDR3 has 15 residues. CDR3 in amino acids: CASSQGAGNLYGYTF. CDR3 nucleotides: TGCGCCAGCAGCCAAGGAGCAGGGAACCTATATGGCTACACCTTC.

The rearrangement uses TRBV27 and TRBJ1-2; D possibly corresponds to TRBD1 (6 bases). From germline, CDR1 is MNHEY and CDR2 SMNVEV (reference sequence). This CDR3 is built from 17 residues. Trimming removed 3 bases at V and 4 bases at J, with 21 bases between. DNA of the CDR3: TGTGCCAGCAGTTTCAGGACAGCACTTACTTTTGGCTATGGCTACACCTTC. It is translated as CASSFRTALTFGYGYTF.

The gene calls are TRBV7-9 and TRBJ2-3, with D maybe TRBD2 (6 bases). This CDR3 comprises 14 residues. V was shortened by 11 bases and J by 4 bases, with 19 bases between the two germline ends. Germline CDR1 is SEHNR and CDR2 is FQNEAQ (reference sequence). The CDR3 protein is CACTSEGLSDTQYF. The CDR3 DNA reads as TGTGCCTGCACCTCGGAGGGGCTCTCAGATACGCAGTATTTT.

The count of this clone is one. The CDR3 loop reads CASSLFGVRTGELFF. CDR3 bases: TGTGCCAGTAGTCTGTTCGGGGTGCGGACCGGGGAGCTGTTTTTT. The chain combines TRBV19 with TRBJ2-2; tentatively, D is TRBD2 (5 bases). CDR1 and CDR2 from the germline V gene are LNHDA and SQIVND (reference sequence). V was cut by 5 bases and J by 5 bases, with 15 bases left in between. CDR3 size: 15 residues.

The V and J genes are TRBV6-5 and TRBJ2-7; TRBD1 aligns across 7 bases. This CDR3 has 15 amino acids. CDR1 MNHEY and CDR2 SVGAGI come from the germline V gene. Trimming removed 0 bases from V and 3 bases from J; junction bases left unmatched: 5. This chain's CDR3 is CASSYSGQLLYEQYF. The CDR3 DNA reads as TGTGCCAGCAGTTACTCGGGACAGCTACTCTACGAGCAGTACTTC.

The chain joins TRBV11-2 to TRBJ1-5; the D gene is possibly TRBD1 (6 bases). CDR1 and CDR2 from the germline V gene are SGHAT and FQNNGV. This CDR3 spans 15 amino acids. V was cut by 6 bases and J by 0 bases, with 12 bases left in between. CDR3 nucleotides: TGTGCCAGCAGTTCCGGACAGATTAGCAATCAGCCCCAGCATTTT. Its translation: CASSSGQISNQPQHF.

The chain carries TRBV10-3 and TRBJ2-1; TRBD1 might be the D (6 bases). This CDR3 comprises 15 residues. Looked up from germline, CDR1 is ENHRY and CDR2 is SYGVKD. Trimming took 5 bases from V and 7 from J, leaving 18 bases between them. CDR3 region: CAISSDRSSGNEQFF. DNA of the CDR3: TGTGCCATCAGTAGCGACAGGAGTTCGGGGAATGAGCAGTTCTTC.

The chain joins TRBV6-5 to TRBJ1-6; the D is unclear. The length of the CDR3 is 12 residues. Trimming removed 6 bases at V and 5 bases at J, with 5 bases between. The germline CDR1 and CDR2 sequences are MNHEY and SVGAGI. Here the CDR3 DNA reads TGTGCCAGCAGCAGGAATAATTCACCCCTCCACTTT. This encodes CASSRNNSPLHF.

This chain connects TRBV7-9 to TRBJ2-7; D may be TRBD1 (6 bases). V was pared by 5 bases and J by 2 bases, with 16 bases between. This CDR3 has 15 residues. The V gene's germline CDR1 is SEHNR and CDR2 FQNEAQ (reference sequence). The DNA of the CDR3 is TGTGCCAGCAGCCCTCGAGGGGGACCAACCTACGAGCAGTACTTC. It encodes CASSPRGGPTYEQYF.

The chain recombines TRBV6-5 with TRBJ2-2; D call uncertain. This CDR3 is built from 13 residues. V was clipped by 4 bases and J by 4 bases, with 7 bases between them. Germline V gene sequence: CDR1 MNHEY, CDR2 SVGAGI. Here the CDR3 DNA reads TGTGCCAGCAGTTGGTTGAGCACCGGGGAGCTGTTTTTT. Its protein is CASSWLSTGELFF.

The genes are TRBV9 and TRBJ2-7, with D maybe TRBD2 (7 bases). Germline V lookup: CDR1 SGDLS, CDR2 YYNGEE. V gave up 4 bases and J gave up 3 bases, with 17 bases separating them. The CDR3 runs to 15 residues. CDR3 amino acids: CASSPGGGGLYEQYF. The CDR3 coding sequence is TGTGCCAGCAGCCCCGGGGGCGGGGGACTCTACGAGCAGTACTTC.

This chain links TRBV4-3 with TRBJ1-2; possible D gene TRBD1, 5 bases. Trimming stripped 1 base from V and 4 bases from J, with 13 bases between. Germline-derived CDR1 and CDR2 are LGHNA and YSLEER. CDR3 length: 15 amino acids. The CDR3 here is CASSQAGGDSYGYTF. The CDR3 coding sequence is TGCGCCAGCAGCCAAGCGGGGGGAGACAGCTATGGCTACACCTTC.

The V gene is TRBV5-5, the J gene TRBJ1-1; D unresolved. The CDR3 sequence is 13 residues long. Germline V gene data show CDR1 as SGHKS and CDR2 as YYEKEE (reference sequence). With 1 base removed from V and 1 base from J, the gap between germline ends came to 5 bases. CDR3 sequence: CASSLYPNTEAFF. The DNA for the CDR3 is TGTGCCAGCAGCTTGTATCCGAACACTGAAGCTTTCTTT.

This clone was counted only a few times. The rearrangement links TRBV30 to TRBJ2-1, with 10 bases lining up with TRBD2. This CDR3 contains 14 residues. The V gene end was trimmed by 1 base and the J gene end by 8 bases; junction bases not matched to a gene: 5. CDR1 GTSNPN and CDR2 SVGIG come from the germline V gene (reference sequence). CDR3 amino acids: CAWSGSGGADEQFF. CDR3 in DNA: TGTGCCTGGAGTGGGAGCGGGGGGGCCGATGAGCAGTTCTTC.

The gene calls are TRBV27 and TRBJ1-1, with TRBD1 matching 9 bases. V trimming: 5 bases; J trimming: 8 bases; junction bases outside the gene matches: 12. Germline V gene data show CDR1 as MNHEY and CDR2 as SMNVEV (reference sequence). The CDR3 is 15 amino acids. As DNA, the CDR3 is TGTGCCAGCAGTGCTCCGGGACAGGGAAAGAGGGAAGCTTTCTTT. Its translation: CASSAPGQGKREAFF.

The rearrangement uses TRBV2 and TRBJ1-2; D is perhaps TRBD1 (5 bases). The germline V gene encodes CDR1 SNHLY and CDR2 FYNNEI. The CDR3 runs 12 residues. The V end was cut by 5 bases, the J end by 6 bases, with 10 bases between. CDR3: CASSWEGDGYTF. The DNA of the CDR3 is TGTGCCAGCAGTTGGGAAGGGGATGGCTACACCTTC. The full variable domain, in which reference TRBV2 and TRBJ1-2 provide the parts outside the CDR3, is EPEVTQTPSHQVTQMGQEVILRCVPISNHLYFYWYRQILGQKVEFLVSFYNNEISEKSEIFDDQFSVERPDGSNFTLKIRSTKLEDSAMYFCASSWEGDGYTFGSGTRLTVV.

The CDR3 DNA follows: TGTGCCAGCAGTCGAGGGACAGAGAGGCATACGCAGTATTTT. Amino acids: CASSRGTERHTQYF. The chain is built from TRBV7-2 and TRBJ2-3, with TRBD1 matching 7 bases. This CDR3 is built from 14 residues. Losses at the gene ends were 6 bases for V and 7 bases for J; bases not matched to a gene: 10. Looked up from germline, CDR1 is SGHTA and CDR2 is FQGNSA.

V gene TRBV9 combines with J gene TRBJ1-2; D is uncertain. CDR1 and CDR2 (germline): SGDLS, YYNGEE. Trimming removed 3 bases at V and 4 bases at J, with 10 bases between. The CDR3 loop spans 13 amino acids. This chain's CDR3 is CASSDGVAYGYTF. The CDR3, as DNA: TGTGCCAGCAGCGACGGGGTTGCCTATGGCTACACCTTC.

This chain connects TRBV10-2 to TRBJ1-2, with D possibly TRBD1 on 5 matching bases. The germline V gene has CDR1 WSHSY and CDR2 SAAADI. Trimming left V 3 bases short and J 5 bases short, with 16 bases between. This CDR3 has 15 amino acids. CDR3 amino acids: CASSDTPDSPYGYTF. CDR3 bases: TGCGCCAGCAGTGATACACCCGACAGCCCTTATGGCTACACCTTC.

The J gene is TRBJ2-1, the V gene TRBV4-1; 14 nucleotides align to TRBD2. Trimming at V came to 3 bases and at J to 10 bases, leaving 5 bases not matched to a gene. Germline CDR1 reads MGHRA; CDR2 reads YSYEKL. The CDR3 contains 15 residues. The CDR3: CASSQGLAGVREQFF. In nucleotides, the CDR3 is TGCGCCAGCAGCCAGGGACTAGCGGGGGTGCGAGAGCAGTTCTTC.

The rearrangement links TRBV7-8 to TRBJ2-7, with TRBD2 as a possible D gene (6 bases). The CDR3 loop spans 13 amino acids. CDR1 is SGHVS and CDR2 is FQNEAQ in the germline V gene. V lost 5 bases and J 7 bases, leaving 15 bases between the germline ends. CDR3 bases: TGTGCCAGCAGCGGCTCGACTAGTCTGGAGCAGTACTTC. This encodes CASSGSTSLEQYF. Combining the CDR3 with reference TRBV7-8 and TRBJ2-7 gives the whole variable domain GAGVSQSPRYKVAKRGQDVALRCDPISGHVSLFWYQQALGQGPEFLTYFQNEAQLDKSGLPSDRFFAERPEGSVSTLKIQRTQQEDSAVYLCASSGSTSLEQYFGPGTRLTVT.

The rearrangement uses TRBV6-1 and TRBJ2-7; TRBD2 matches at 8 bases. The CDR3 covers 15 residues. Looked up from germline, CDR1 is MNHNS and CDR2 is SASEGT. Trimming removed 4 bases from V and 2 bases from J; junction bases left unmatched: 7. In nucleotides, the CDR3 is TGTGCCAGCAGTGCCCCTTCGGGGGGGCCCTACGAGCAGTACTTC. Encoded protein: CASSAPSGGPYEQYF.

The gene calls are TRBV5-6 and TRBJ1-3; a weak D match, TRBD1 (5 bases). The CDR3 covers 16 residues. Germline V lookup: CDR1 SGHDT, CDR2 YYEEEE. V dropped 1 base and J dropped 4 bases, with 15 bases sitting between them. The CDR3 DNA follows: TGTGCCAGCAGCTTGTACCAGGGTCTTATGGGAAACACCATATATTTT. It codes for CASSLYQGLMGNTIYF. Complete variable domain (other parts from reference TRBV5-6 and TRBJ1-3): DAGVTQSPTHLIKTRGQQVTLRCSPKSGHDTVSWYQQALGQGPQFIFQYYEEEERQRGNFPDRFSGHQFPNYSSELNVNALLLGDSALYLCASSLYQGLMGNTIYFGEGSWLTVV.

This clone has a handful of counts. The chain employs TRBV28 and TRBJ1-6; 7 nucleotides align to TRBD1. The CDR3 extends over 14 amino acids. Germline V gene lookup returns CDR1 MDHEN and CDR2 SYDVKM. The V segment lost 2 bases and the J segment 8 bases; nucleotides outside the gene matches: 3. This CDR3 is CASSLNRGDSPLHF. DNA for the CDR3: TGTGCCAGCAGTTTAAACAGGGGAGATTCACCCCTCCACTTT.

In DNA form, the CDR3 reads TGTGCCAGCAGCTTAGCCAGAGGTTCTGACGAGCAGTACTTC. Protein sequence: CASSLARGSDEQYF. The chain links TRBV7-9 to TRBJ2-7; D is uncertain. V was pared by 0 bases and J by 5 bases, with 11 bases between. From germline, CDR1 is SEHNR and CDR2 FQNEAQ (reference sequence). This CDR3 contains 14 residues.

This sequence joins TRBV15 and TRBJ2-5, with 8 bases fitting TRBD2. The V segment lost 0 bases and the J segment 4 bases; nucleotides outside the gene matches: 7. The CDR3 covers 16 residues. Germline V gene data show CDR1 as LNHNV and CDR2 as YYDKDF (reference sequence). The CDR3 bases are TGTGCCACCAGCAGAGATCTCTCGGCGGGGGGAGAGACCCAGTACTTC. Its translation: CATSRDLSAGGETQYF.